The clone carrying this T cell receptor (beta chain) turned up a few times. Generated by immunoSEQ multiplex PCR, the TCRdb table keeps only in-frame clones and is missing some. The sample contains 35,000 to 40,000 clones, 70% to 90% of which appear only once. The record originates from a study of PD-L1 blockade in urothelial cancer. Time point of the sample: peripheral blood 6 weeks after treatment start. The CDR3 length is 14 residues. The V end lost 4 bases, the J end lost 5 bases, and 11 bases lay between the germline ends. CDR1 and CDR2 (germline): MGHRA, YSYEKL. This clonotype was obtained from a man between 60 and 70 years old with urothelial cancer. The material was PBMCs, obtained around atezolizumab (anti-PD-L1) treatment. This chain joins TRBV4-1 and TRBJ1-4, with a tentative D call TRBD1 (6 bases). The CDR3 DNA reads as TGCGCCAGCAGCCGGCCCGACAGGAATGAAAAACTGTTTTTT. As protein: CASSRPDRNEKLFF.